These 10 T cell receptor beta chains originate from one sample sequenced in a study of T-cell reconstitution after alpha-beta-depleted transplantation in children. It was with unique molecular identifiers that the TCRbeta library was prepared. TCRdb re-derived calls from the PCR reads in MiXCR, one entry per CDR3 protein. Of around 360,000 distinct CDR3 sequences listed, approximately 10% are singletons. The material was PBMCs from the stem cell graft donor, obtained from the stem cell graft. The receptors stem from a human donor who donated a stem cell graft to a child with acute lymphoblastic leukemia.

The gene calls are TRBV4-1 and TRBJ2-1, with 10 nucleotides matching TRBD2. Germline V CDR1 and CDR2: MGHRA, YSYEKL. The trim removed 3 bases at V and 6 bases at J, leaving 8 bases unmatched. CDR3 size: 16 residues. CDR3 DNA sequence: TGCGCCAGCAGCCACGGTATTAGCGGGAGGTCCAATGAGCAGTTCTTC. This sequence encodes CASSHGISGRSNEQFF.

The chain has TRBV20-1 and TRBJ1-2; TRBD1 is a possible D gene (6 bases). Looked up from germline, CDR1 is DFQATT and CDR2 is SNEGSKA (reference sequence). The ends were cut back, 6 bases at V and 4 bases at J, with 12 bases in the middle. The CDR3 is 12 amino acids. In DNA, the CDR3 is TGCAGTGCACGGACAGACCCCTATGGCTACACCTTC. Its protein is CSARTDPYGYTF.

In this sample, this clonotype turned up many times. The rearrangement links TRBV7-9 to TRBJ2-5; possibly TRBD2 for D (6 bases). The germline CDR1 and CDR2 sequences are SEHNR and FQNEAQ (reference sequence). With 5 bases removed from V and 5 bases from J, the gap between germline ends came to 12 bases. CDR3 length: 13 amino acids. CDR3 nucleotide sequence: TGTGCCAGCAGCGAGGCGGGGATGGAGACCCAGTACTTC. Amino acid sequence: CASSEAGMETQYF.

The J gene is TRBJ2-2, the V gene TRBV6-1, with 8 bases lining up with TRBD1. The CDR3 consists of 15 residues. With 7 bases clipped from V and 7 bases from J, the junction kept 11 bases outside the gene matches. Germline loops: CDR1 MNHNS, CDR2 SASEGT. CDR3 DNA: TGTGCCAGCACCCACCGGGCAGGGGGCAACGGGGAGCTGTTTTTT. Encoded protein: CASTHRAGGNGELFF.

The rearrangement joins TRBV6-2 or TRBV6-3 to TRBJ2-1; D unresolved. With 4 bases removed from V and 8 bases from J, the gap between germline ends came to 18 bases. CDR1 MNHEY and CDR2 SVGEGT come from the germline V gene. The CDR3 consists of 15 residues. CDR3 region: CASSWTLDLSYEQFF. CDR3 DNA: TGTGCCAGCAGTTGGACCCTAGATTTGAGTTATGAGCAGTTCTTC.

The chain is built from TRBV2 and TRBJ2-7, with 10 bases identical to TRBD2. Unmatched junction bases numbered 14, after V lost 4 bases and J lost 2 bases. The CDR3 is 18 amino acids. Per the germline V gene, CDR1 is SNHLY and CDR2 is FYNNEI. CDR3 nucleotides: TGTGCCAGCAGTGTGGCCGGGGCTAGCGGGAGAGCCGCCTACGAGCAGTACTTC. It translates to CASSVAGASGRAAYEQYF. The whole variable domain, filled in from reference TRBV2 and TRBJ2-7, reads EPEVTQTPSHQVTQMGQEVILRCVPISNHLYFYWYRQILGQKVEFLVSFYNNEISEKSEIFDDQFSVERPDGSNFTLKIRSTKLEDSAMYFCASSVAGASGRAAYEQYFGPGTRLTVT.

In regard to this clonotype: Sequence at one end of the junction differs from germline and may be a read error. V and J are TRBV5-1 and TRBJ2-3, with 9 bases fitting TRBD1. CDR1 is SGHRS and CDR2 is YFSETQ in the germline V gene. This CDR3 spans 13 amino acids. CDR3 region: CASSTGGTNTQYF. CDR3 coding DNA: TGCGCCAGCAGCACAGGGGGCACAAATACGCAGTATTTT.

This CDR3 reads CASSLDPDPLYGQYF. CDR3 DNA: TGTGCCAGCAGCTTAGATCCGGACCCTCTCTATGGGCAGTACTTC. The chain uses TRBV11-2 and TRBJ2-7; D uncertain. The germline V gene encodes CDR1 SGHAT and CDR2 FQNNGV. V shed 0 bases and J shed 9 bases, with 18 bases lying between them. The CDR3 extends over 15 amino acids.

This clonotype was seen a handful of times. The rearrangement joins TRBV7-9 to TRBJ2-7; 7 bases line up with TRBD1. This CDR3 has 15 residues. J gave up 2 bases and V 4 bases, and 8 bases lay outside the gene matches. Germline V CDR1 and CDR2: SEHNR, FQNEAQ (reference sequence). CDR3 residues: CASSSTGTRPYEQYF. CDR3 in DNA: TGTGCCAGCAGCTCGACAGGGACGAGGCCCTACGAGCAGTACTTC.

In this sample, this clonotype turned up a few times. The chain has TRBV12-3 or TRBV12-4 and TRBJ1-2, with 7 bases that match TRBD1. Unmatched junction bases numbered 2, after V lost 3 bases and J lost 4 bases. This CDR3 is 13 amino acids long. The CDR3 sequence is CASSFGQAYGYTF. For the CDR3, the DNA is TGTGCCAGCAGTTTTGGACAGGCCTATGGCTACACCTTC.